The rows below give T cell receptor beta chains drawn from one sample of a study of blood T cell repertoires in COVID-19. Measured with immunoSEQ multiplex PCR; TCRdb has only the in-frame clones, and not every one. Of fewer than 300,000 clones listed, less than 90% were seen once; the top ten hold roughly 4%. The sample comprised peripheral blood. The receptors derive from a man aged 55 to 70 who had recovered from COVID-19. Both conserved end residues are part of each CDR3. D genes are given only for firm matches. Clone size appears in some rows only: once, few, many, or a class for an expanded clone.

J gene: TRBJ2-7; clone size: NA; D gene: NA; V gene: TRBV5-1; CDR3 DNA: TGCGCCAGCAGCTTGGACTTCTTCTCCTACGAGCAGTACTTC; CDR3 protein: CASSLDFFSYEQYF
J gene: TRBJ1-2; clone size: NA; D gene: NA; V gene: TRBV29-1; CDR3 DNA: TGCAGCGTTGGGGGAGCTATCTATGGCTACACCTTC; CDR3 protein: CSVGGAIYGYTF
J gene: TRBJ1-1; clone size: NA; D gene: NA; V gene: TRBV5-1; CDR3 DNA: TGCGCCAGCAGCTTCGGGGGGCGGGCCACTGAAGCTTTCTTT; CDR3 protein: CASSFGGRATEAFF
J gene: TRBJ1-3; clone size: NA; D gene: TRBD1; V gene: TRBV9; CDR3 DNA: TGTGCCAGCAGCGTGACAGGGACTGGAAACACCATATATTTT; CDR3 protein: CASSVTGTGNTIYF
J gene: TRBJ2-7; clone size: NA; D gene: TRBD1; V gene: TRBV7-2; CDR3 DNA: TGTGCCAGCTTATACCCCGGGACAGGGAAGTACGAGCAGTACTTC; CDR3 protein: CASLYPGTGKYEQYF
J gene: TRBJ1-1; clone size: NA; D gene: NA; V gene: TRBV2; CDR3 DNA: TGTGCCAGCAGTGGCTCGGGCGGGGGCAAGGCTGAAGCTTTCTTT; CDR3 protein: CASSGSGGGKAEAFF
J gene: TRBJ1-5; clone size: NA; D gene: NA; V gene: TRBV19; CDR3 DNA: TGTGCCAGTCAAGGGGACAAGTACAATCAGCCCCAGCATTTT; CDR3 protein: CASQGDKYNQPQHF
J gene: TRBJ2-5; clone size: NA; D gene: TRBD1; V gene: TRBV20-1; CDR3 DNA: TGCAGTGCTACACAGGGGGAGACCCAGTACTTC; CDR3 protein: CSATQGETQYF
J gene: TRBJ1-1; clone size: NA; D gene: TRBD1; V gene: TRBV7-2; CDR3 DNA: TGTGCCAGCAGCTACCGCCTGGACAGGGGGGGGACTGAAGCTTTCTTT; CDR3 protein: CASSYRLDRGGTEAFF
J gene: TRBJ1-6; clone size: NA; D gene: TRBD1; V gene: TRBV29-1; CDR3 DNA: TGCAGCGTTGAAGATGGACAGGGGTCCGGAATTTCACCCCTCCACTTT; CDR3 protein: CSVEDGQGSGISPLHF
J gene: TRBJ1-1; clone size: few; D gene: TRBD1; V gene: TRBV15; CDR3 DNA: TGTGCCACCAGCAGAGGTTCACAGGGGGCATACGGAGCTTTCTTT; CDR3 protein: CATSRGSQGAYGAFF
J gene: TRBJ1-3; clone size: NA; D gene: NA; V gene: TRBV6-5; CDR3 DNA: TGTGCCAGCAGTTACCATCCGCAGGGCTCTGGAAACACCATATATTTT; CDR3 protein: CASSYHPQGSGNTIYF
J gene: TRBJ2-3; clone size: NA; D gene: TRBD2; V gene: TRBV7-2; CDR3 DNA: TGTGCCAGCAGCTTAAGTGCGGGGGGTCCGGTGGTAGATACGCAGTATTTT; CDR3 protein: CASSLSAGGPVVDTQYF
J gene: TRBJ1-5; clone size: NA; D gene: TRBD1; V gene: TRBV29-1; CDR3 DNA: TGCAGCGTTACATGGACAGGGGGTGGACAGCCCCAGCATTTT; CDR3 protein: CSVTWTGGGQPQHF
J gene: TRBJ1-2; clone size: NA; D gene: TRBD1; V gene: TRBV4-1; CDR3 DNA: TGCGCCAGCAGCCAAGGGGGACAGGGGTTCTATGGCTACACCTTC; CDR3 protein: CASSQGGQGFYGYTF
J gene: TRBJ2-5; clone size: NA; D gene: NA; V gene: TRBV4-1; CDR3 DNA: TGCGCCCGCAGCCACGACAGGGGGCTGCGGCGGGGGGGAGAAGAGACCCAGTACTTC; CDR3 protein: CARSHDRGLRRGGEETQYF
J gene: TRBJ2-2; clone size: NA; D gene: NA; V gene: TRBV7-3; CDR3 DNA: TGTGCCAGCAGCTTCAACGCCGGGACATACACCGGGGAGCTGTTTTTT; CDR3 protein: CASSFNAGTYTGELFF
J gene: TRBJ2-1; clone size: NA; D gene: NA; V gene: TRBV10-3; CDR3 DNA: TGTGCCATCAGCCCAGACAGCTGGAATGAGCAGTTCTTC; CDR3 protein: CAISPDSWNEQFF
J gene: TRBJ2-3; clone size: once; D gene: TRBD2; V gene: TRBV30; CDR3 DNA: TGTGCCTCCTCTAGCGGGGGGGCCCCAGATACGCAGTATTTT; CDR3 protein: CASSSGGAPDTQYF
J gene: TRBJ2-3; clone size: NA; D gene: TRBD1; V gene: TRBV7-7; CDR3 DNA: TGTGCTAGCAGCTTAGCCGCGGGACAGGGGTTCGGCACGCAGTATTTT; CDR3 protein: CASSLAAGQGFGTQYF
J gene: TRBJ2-1; clone size: NA; D gene: NA; V gene: TRBV6-5; CDR3 DNA: TGTGCCAGCAGTTCCGAGACCTACAATGAGCAGTTCTTC; CDR3 protein: CASSSETYNEQFF
J gene: TRBJ1-2; clone size: NA; D gene: TRBD1; V gene: TRBV30; CDR3 DNA: TGTGCCTGGAGTCCTGACAGGGGTGGAAACTATGGCTACACCTTC; CDR3 protein: CAWSPDRGGNYGYTF